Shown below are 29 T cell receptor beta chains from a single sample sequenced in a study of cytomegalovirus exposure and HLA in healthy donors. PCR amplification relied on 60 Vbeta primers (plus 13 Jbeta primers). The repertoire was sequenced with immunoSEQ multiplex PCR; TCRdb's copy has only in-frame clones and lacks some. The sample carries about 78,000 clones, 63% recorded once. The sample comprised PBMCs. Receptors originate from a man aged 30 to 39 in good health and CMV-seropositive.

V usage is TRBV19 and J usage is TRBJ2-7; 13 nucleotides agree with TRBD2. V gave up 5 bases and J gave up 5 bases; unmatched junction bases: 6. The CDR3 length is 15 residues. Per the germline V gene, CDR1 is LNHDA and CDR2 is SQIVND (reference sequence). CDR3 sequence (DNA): TGTGCCAGTAGTTATCTTGGGACTAGCGGGAACGAGCAGTACTTC. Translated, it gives CASSYLGTSGNEQYF.

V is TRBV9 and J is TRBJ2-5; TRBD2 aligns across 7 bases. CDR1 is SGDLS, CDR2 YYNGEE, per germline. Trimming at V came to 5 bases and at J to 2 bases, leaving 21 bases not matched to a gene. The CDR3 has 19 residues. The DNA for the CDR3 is TGTGCCAGCAGTAGAGGACTAGTGTACGATGGGGCGCAGCAAGAGACCCAGTACTTC. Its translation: CASSRGLVYDGAQQETQYF.

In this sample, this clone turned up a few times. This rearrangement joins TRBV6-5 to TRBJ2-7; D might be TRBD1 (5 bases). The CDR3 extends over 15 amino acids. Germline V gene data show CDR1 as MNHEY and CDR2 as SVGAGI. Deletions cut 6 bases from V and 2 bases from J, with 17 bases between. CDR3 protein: CASSRRVERTYEQYF. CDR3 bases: TGTGCCAGCAGCCGCAGGGTAGAAAGGACCTACGAGCAGTACTTC.

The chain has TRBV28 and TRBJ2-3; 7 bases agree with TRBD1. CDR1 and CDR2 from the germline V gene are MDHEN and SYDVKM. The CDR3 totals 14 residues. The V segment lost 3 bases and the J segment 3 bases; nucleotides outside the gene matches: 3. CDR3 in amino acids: CASSLGTVTDTQYF. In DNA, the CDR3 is TGTGCCAGCAGTTTGGGGACAGTGACAGATACGCAGTATTTT.

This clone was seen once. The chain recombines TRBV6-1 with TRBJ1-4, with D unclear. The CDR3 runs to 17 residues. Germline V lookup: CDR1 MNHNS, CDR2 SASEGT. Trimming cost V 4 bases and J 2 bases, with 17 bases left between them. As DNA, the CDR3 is TGTGCCAGCAGTGCCGTAGTAATGGTGAACACTAATGAAAAACTGTTTTTT. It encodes CASSAVVMVNTNEKLFF.

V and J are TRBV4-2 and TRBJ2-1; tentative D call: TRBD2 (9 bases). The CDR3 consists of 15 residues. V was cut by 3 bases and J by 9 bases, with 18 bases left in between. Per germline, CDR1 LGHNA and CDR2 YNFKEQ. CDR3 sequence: CASSHPSGTGFEQFF. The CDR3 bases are TGTGCCAGCAGCCACCCTAGCGGGACAGGCTTTGAGCAGTTCTTC.

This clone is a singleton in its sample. The CDR3 is CASSAGAGGYGYTF. DNA of the CDR3: TGTGCCAGCAGTGCCGGGGCAGGGGGCTATGGCTACACCTTC. V usage is TRBV9 and J usage is TRBJ1-2; 7 bases map to TRBD1. The CDR3 runs to 14 residues. The germline CDR1 and CDR2 sequences are SGDLS and YYNGEE. With 5 bases clipped from V and 4 bases from J, the junction kept 8 bases outside the gene matches.

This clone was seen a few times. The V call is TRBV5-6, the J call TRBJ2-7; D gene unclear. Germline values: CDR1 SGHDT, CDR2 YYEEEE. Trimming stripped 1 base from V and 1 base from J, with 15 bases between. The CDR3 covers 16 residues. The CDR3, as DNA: TGTGCCAGCAGCTTGATCCTGACACCTGGATCCTACGAGCAGTACTTC. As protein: CASSLILTPGSYEQYF.

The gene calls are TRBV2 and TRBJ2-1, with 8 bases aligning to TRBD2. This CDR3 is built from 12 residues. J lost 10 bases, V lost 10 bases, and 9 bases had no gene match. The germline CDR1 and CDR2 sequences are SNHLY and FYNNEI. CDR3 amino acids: CAKREPGWEQFF. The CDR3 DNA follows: TGTGCCAAGCGGGAGCCCGGCTGGGAGCAGTTCTTC.

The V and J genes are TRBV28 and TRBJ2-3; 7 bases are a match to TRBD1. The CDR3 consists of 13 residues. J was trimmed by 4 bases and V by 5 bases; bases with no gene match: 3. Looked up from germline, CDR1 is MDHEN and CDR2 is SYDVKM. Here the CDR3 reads CASSTQGPDTQYF. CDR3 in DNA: TGTGCCAGCAGTACACAGGGGCCAGATACGCAGTATTTT. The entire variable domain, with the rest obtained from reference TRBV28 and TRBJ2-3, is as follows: DVKVTQSSRYLVKRTGEKVFLECVQDMDHENMFWYRQDPGLGLRLIYFSYDVKMKEKGDIPEGYSVSREKKERFSLILESASTNQTSMYLCASSTQGPDTQYFGPGTRLTVL.

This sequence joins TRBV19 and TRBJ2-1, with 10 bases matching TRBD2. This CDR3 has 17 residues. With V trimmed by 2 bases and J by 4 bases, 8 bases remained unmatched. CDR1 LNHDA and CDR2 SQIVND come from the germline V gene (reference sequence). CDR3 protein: CASSIRVLAGGYNEQFF. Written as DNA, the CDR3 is TGTGCCAGTAGTATACGGGTGTTAGCGGGGGGATACAATGAGCAGTTCTTC. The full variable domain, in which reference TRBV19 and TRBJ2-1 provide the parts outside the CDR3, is DGGITQSPKYLFRKEGQNVTLSCEQNLNHDAMYWYRQDPGQGLRLIYYSQIVNDFQKGDIAEGYSVSREKKESFPLTVTSAQKNPTAFYLCASSIRVLAGGYNEQFFGPGTRLTVL.

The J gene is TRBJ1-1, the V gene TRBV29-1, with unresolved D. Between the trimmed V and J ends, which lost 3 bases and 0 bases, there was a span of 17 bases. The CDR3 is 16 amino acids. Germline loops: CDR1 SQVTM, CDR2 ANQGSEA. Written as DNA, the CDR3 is TGCAGCGTTGAGGGTGAGTCAGTGACTATGAACACTGAAGCTTTCTTT. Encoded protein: CSVEGESVTMNTEAFF.

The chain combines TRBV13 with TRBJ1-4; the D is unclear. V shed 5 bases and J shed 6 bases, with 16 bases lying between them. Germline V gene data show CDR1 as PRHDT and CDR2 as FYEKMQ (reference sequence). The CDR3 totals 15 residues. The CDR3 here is CASSPGGRHHEKLFF. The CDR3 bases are TGTGCCAGCAGCCCAGGAGGAAGACATCATGAAAAACTGTTTTTT.

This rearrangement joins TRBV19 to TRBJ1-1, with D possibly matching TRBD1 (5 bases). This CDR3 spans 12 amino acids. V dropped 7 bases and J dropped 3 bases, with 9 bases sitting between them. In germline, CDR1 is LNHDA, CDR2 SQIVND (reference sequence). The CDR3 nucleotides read TGTGCCAGTAAGCCCAGGGACACTGAAGCTTTCTTT. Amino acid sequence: CASKPRDTEAFF. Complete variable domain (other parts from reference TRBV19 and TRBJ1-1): DGGITQSPKYLFRKEGQNVTLSCEQNLNHDAMYWYRQDPGQGLRLIYYSQIVNDFQKGDIAEGYSVSREKKESFPLTVTSAQKNPTAFYLCASKPRDTEAFFGQGTRLTVV.

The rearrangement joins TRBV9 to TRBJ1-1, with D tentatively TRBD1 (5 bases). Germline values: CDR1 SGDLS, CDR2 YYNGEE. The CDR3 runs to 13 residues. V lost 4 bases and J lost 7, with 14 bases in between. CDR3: CASSSDRYSEAFF. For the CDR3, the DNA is TGTGCCAGCAGCTCTGACAGATACAGTGAAGCTTTCTTT.

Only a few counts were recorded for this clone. CDR3: CASSQGRGTGFHEQYF. The CDR3 DNA reads as TGCGCCAGCAGCCAAGGTCGGGGGACAGGGTTTCACGAGCAGTACTTC. The rearrangement uses TRBV4-3 and TRBJ2-7; TRBD1 agrees at 9 bases. Germline V CDR1 and CDR2: LGHNA, YSLEER. V dropped 1 base and J dropped 5; count of bases not matched to a gene: 9. The length of the CDR3 is 16 residues.

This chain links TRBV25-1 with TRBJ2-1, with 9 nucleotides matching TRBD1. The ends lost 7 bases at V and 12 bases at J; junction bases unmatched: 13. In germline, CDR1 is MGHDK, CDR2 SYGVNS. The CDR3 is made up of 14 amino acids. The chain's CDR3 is CASTEDRGEWGQFF. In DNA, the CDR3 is TGTGCCAGCACCGAGGACAGGGGAGAGTGGGGGCAGTTCTTC.

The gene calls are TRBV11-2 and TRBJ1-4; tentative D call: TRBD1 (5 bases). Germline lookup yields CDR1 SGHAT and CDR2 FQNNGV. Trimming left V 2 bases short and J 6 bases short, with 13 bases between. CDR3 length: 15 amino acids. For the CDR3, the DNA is TGTGCCAGCAGCTTACGTGGAGGGGAAGATGAAAAACTGTTTTTT. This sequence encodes CASSLRGGEDEKLFF.

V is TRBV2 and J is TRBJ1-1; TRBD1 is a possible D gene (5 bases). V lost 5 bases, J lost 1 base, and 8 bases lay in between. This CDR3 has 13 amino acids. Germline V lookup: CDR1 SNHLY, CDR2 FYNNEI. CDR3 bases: TGTGCCAGCAGTTTACAGGAGAACACTGAAGCTTTCTTT. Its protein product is CASSLQENTEAFF.

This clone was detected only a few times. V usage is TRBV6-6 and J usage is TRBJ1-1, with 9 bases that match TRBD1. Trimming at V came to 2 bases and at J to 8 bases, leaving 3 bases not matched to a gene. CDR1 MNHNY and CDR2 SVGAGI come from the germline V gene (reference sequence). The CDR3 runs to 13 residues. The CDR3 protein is CASSYIGQGEAFF. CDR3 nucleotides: TGTGCCAGCAGTTACATTGGACAGGGGGAAGCTTTCTTT.

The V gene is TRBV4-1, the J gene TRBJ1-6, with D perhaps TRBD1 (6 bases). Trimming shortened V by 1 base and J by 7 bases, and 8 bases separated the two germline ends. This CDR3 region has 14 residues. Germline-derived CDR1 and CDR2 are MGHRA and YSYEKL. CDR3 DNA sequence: TGCGCCAGCAGCCAAGGGGGGCTCAATTCACCCCTCCACTTT. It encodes CASSQGGLNSPLHF.

As DNA, the CDR3 is TGTGCCAGCAGCCCACTTGGGGCAGGGGCAGATACGCAGTATTTT. This sequence encodes CASSPLGAGADTQYF. This sequence joins TRBV5-5 and TRBJ2-3, with D tentatively TRBD1 (6 bases). V lost 4 bases, J lost 4 bases, and 16 bases lay in between. CDR1 is SGHKS and CDR2 is YYEKEE in the germline V gene (reference sequence). CDR3 length: 15 residues.

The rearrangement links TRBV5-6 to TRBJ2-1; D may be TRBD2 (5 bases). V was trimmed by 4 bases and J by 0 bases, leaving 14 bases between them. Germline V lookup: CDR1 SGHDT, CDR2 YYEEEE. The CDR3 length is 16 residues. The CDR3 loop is CASSINVGSSYNEQFF. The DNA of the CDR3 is TGTGCCAGCAGCATTAATGTGGGGAGCTCCTACAATGAGCAGTTCTTC.

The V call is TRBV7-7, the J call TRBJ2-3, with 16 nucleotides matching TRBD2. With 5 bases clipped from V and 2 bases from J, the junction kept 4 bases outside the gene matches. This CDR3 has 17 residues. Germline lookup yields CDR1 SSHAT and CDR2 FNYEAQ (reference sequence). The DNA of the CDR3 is TGTGCCAGCAGCCCTGGGACTAGCGGGGGGGCCACAGATACGCAGTATTTT. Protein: CASSPGTSGGATDTQYF.

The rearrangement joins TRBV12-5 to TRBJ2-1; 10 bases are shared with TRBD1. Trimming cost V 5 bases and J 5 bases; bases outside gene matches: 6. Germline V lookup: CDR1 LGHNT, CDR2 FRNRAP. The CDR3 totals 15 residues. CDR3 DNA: TGTGCTAGTGGTACGGGACAGGGGTCCGACAATGAGCAGTTCTTC. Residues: CASGTGQGSDNEQFF.

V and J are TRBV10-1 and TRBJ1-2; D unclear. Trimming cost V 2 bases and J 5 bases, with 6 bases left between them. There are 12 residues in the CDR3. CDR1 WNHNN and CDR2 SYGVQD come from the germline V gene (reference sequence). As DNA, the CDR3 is TGCGCCAGCAGTGAGAAACAATATGGCTACACCTTC. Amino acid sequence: CASSEKQYGYTF.

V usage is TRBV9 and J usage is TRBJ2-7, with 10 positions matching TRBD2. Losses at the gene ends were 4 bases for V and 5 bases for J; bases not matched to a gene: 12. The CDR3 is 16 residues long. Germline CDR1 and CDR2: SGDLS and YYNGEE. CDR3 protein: CASSPQRLAGADEQYF. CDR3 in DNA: TGTGCCAGCAGCCCCCAGCGCCTAGCGGGAGCCGACGAGCAGTACTTC. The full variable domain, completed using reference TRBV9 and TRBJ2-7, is DSGVTQTPKHLITATGQRVTLRCSPRSGDLSVYWYQQSLDQGLQFLIQYYNGEERAKGNILERFSAQQFPDLHSELNLSSLELGDSALYFCASSPQRLAGADEQYFGPGTRLTVT.

CDR3 DNA: TGTGCCAGCAGTCAAAACAGGGAAAATTCAGATACGCAGTATTTT. Protein sequence: CASSQNRENSDTQYF. This rearrangement joins TRBV6-1 to TRBJ2-3, with a possible D match to TRBD1 (6 bases). V was pared by 5 bases and J by 4 bases, with 16 bases between. The CDR3 has 15 amino acids. Germline CDR1 is MNHNS and CDR2 is SASEGT.

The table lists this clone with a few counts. DNA of the CDR3: TGTGCCAGCAGTCTACTCGGGACATCTAATGAAAAACTGTTTTTT. Protein sequence: CASSLLGTSNEKLFF. The genes are TRBV6-1 and TRBJ1-4; maybe TRBD1 (6 bases). Trimming took off 5 bases at V and 3 bases at J, with 13 bases between the two ends. Germline CDR1 is MNHNS and CDR2 is SASEGT. This CDR3 has 15 residues.